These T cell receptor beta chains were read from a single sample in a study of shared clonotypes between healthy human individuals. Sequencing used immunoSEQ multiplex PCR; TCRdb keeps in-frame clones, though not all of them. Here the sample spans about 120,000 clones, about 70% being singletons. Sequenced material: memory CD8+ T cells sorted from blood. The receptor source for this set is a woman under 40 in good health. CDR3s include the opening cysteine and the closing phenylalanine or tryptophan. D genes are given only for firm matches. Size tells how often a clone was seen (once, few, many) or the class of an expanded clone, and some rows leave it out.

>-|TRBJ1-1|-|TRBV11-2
CASSPTPNTEAFF
TGTGCCAGCAGCCCAACACCGAACACTGAAGCTTTCTTT
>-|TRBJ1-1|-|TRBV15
CATSRDGWTEAFF
TGTGCCACCAGCAGAGATGGGTGGACTGAAGCTTTCTTT
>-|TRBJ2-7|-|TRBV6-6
CASSYLSGTKWGEQYF
TGTGCCAGCAGTTACTTGTCCGGGACCAAGTGGGGCGAGCAGTACTTC
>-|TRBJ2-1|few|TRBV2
CASSGRGTLYEQFF
TGTGCCAGCAGTGGCCGTGGCACCCTATATGAGCAGTTCTTC
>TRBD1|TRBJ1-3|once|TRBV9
CASSVRDSSGNTIYF
TGTGCCAGCAGCGTCCGGGACAGCTCTGGAAACACCATATATTTT
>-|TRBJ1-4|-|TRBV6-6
CASSGGGDATNEKLFF
TGTGCCAGCAGCGGAGGAGGGGATGCAACTAATGAAAAACTGTTTTTT
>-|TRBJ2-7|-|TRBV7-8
CASSSSTLYEQYF
TGTGCCAGCAGCTCATCAACGCTTTACGAGCAGTACTTC
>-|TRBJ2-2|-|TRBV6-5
CASSPSFEAGELFF
TGTGCCAGCAGCCCAAGTTTCGAAGCCGGGGAGCTGTTTTTT
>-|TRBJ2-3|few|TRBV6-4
CASSPGQEGSDTQYF
TGTGCCAGCAGTCCTGGACAGGAGGGGTCAGATACGCAGTATTTT
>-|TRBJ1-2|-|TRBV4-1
CASSPGPRENLWRLFGYTF
TGCGCCAGCAGCCCGGGGCCCCGGGAAAATTTGTGGAGGTTGTTTGGCTACACCTTC
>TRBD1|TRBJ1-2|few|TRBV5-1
CASSTWTGEANYGYTF
TGCGCCAGCAGCACTTGGACAGGTGAAGCTAACTATGGCTACACCTTC
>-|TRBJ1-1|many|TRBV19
CASSIWGKTEAFF
TGTGCCAGTAGTATATGGGGTAAGACTGAAGCTTTCTTT
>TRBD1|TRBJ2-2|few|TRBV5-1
CASSRTGQSTGELFF
TGCGCCAGCAGCCGCACGGGACAGAGCACCGGGGAGCTGTTTTTT
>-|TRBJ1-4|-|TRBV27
CASSLSRALGEKLFF
TGTGCCAGCAGTTTATCTCGGGCCCTGGGAGAAAAACTGTTTTTT
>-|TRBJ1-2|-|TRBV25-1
CASSESNGNYGYTF
TGTGCCAGCAGTGAATCAAATGGAAACTATGGCTACACCTTC
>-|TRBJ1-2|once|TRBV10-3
CAISVFYGYTF
TGTGCCATCAGTGTATTTTATGGCTACACCTTC
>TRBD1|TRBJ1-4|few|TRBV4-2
CASSLATGGFSNEKLFF
TGTGCCAGCAGCTTGGCGACAGGGGGCTTCTCTAATGAAAAACTGTTTTTT
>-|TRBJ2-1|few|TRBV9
CASSERVLVGNNEQFF
TGTGCCAGCAGCGAGAGGGTGCTAGTGGGGAACAATGAGCAGTTCTTC
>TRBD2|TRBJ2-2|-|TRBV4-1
CASSQGGLAGVGTGELFF
TGCGCCAGCAGCCAAGGGGGACTAGCGGGAGTAGGTACCGGGGAGCTGTTTTTT
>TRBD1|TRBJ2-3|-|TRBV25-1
CASTHPLGQGRDTQYF
TGTGCCAGCACTCACCCCTTGGGACAGGGGAGAGATACGCAGTATTTT
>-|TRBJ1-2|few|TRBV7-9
CASTPGYGYTF
TGTGCCAGCACCCCGGGGTATGGCTACACCTTC
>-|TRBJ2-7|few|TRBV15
CATSRDLGTTSEQYF
TGTGCCACCAGCAGAGATCTAGGAACTACGAGCGAGCAGTACTTC
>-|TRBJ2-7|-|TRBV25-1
CASSRSDEQYF
TGTGCCAGCAGTCGGTCAGACGAGCAGTACTTC
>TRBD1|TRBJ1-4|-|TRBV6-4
CASSAGTGVEKLFF
TGTGCCAGCAGTGCGGGGACAGGGGTTGAAAAACTGTTTTTT
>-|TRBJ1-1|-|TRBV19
CASLRGAALWTEAFF
TGTGCCAGTCTCCGGGGGGCAGCCCTTTGGACTGAAGCTTTCTTT
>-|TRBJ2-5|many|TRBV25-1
CASGNLQELQETQYF
TGTGCCAGCGGCAACCTACAGGAACTCCAAGAGACCCAGTACTTC
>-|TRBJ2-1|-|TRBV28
CASSFGHPNEQFF
TGTGCCAGCAGTTTCGGGCACCCAAATGAGCAGTTCTTC
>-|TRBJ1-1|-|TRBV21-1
CASRRPVDTIRTEAFF
TGTGCCAGCAGGCGGCCCGTAGACACAATTCGCACTGAAGCTTTCTTT
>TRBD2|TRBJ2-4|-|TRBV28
CASSLAGVGGAKNIQYF
TGTGCCAGCAGCCTAGCGGGAGTGGGGGGAGCCAAAAACATTCAGTACTTC
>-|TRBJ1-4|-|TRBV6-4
CARGAGLREKLFF
TGTGCCAGGGGGGCAGGGCTACGGGAAAAACTGTTTTTT
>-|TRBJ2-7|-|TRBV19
CASSAPIGGGDEQYF
TGTGCCAGTAGCGCCCCCATAGGAGGCGGCGACGAGCAGTACTTC
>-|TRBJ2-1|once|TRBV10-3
CAISEYWGSSSYNEQFF
TGTGCCATCAGTGAGTATTGGGGGTCAAGCTCCTACAATGAGCAGTTCTTC
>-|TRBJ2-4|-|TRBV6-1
CASSDSLLAKNIQYF
TGTGCCAGCAGTGACAGTTTACTAGCCAAAAACATTCAGTACTTC
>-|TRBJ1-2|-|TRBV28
CASSPQEVYGYTF
TGTGCCAGCAGTCCCCAAGAGGTCTATGGCTACACCTTC
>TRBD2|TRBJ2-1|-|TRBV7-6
CASSPLAGGKHNEQFF
TGTGCCAGCAGCCCCCTAGCGGGAGGAAAACACAATGAGCAGTTCTTC
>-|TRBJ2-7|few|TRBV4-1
CASSQDQRISYEQYF
TGCGCCAGCAGCCAAGATCAACGCATAAGCTACGAGCAGTACTTC
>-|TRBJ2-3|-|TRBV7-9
CASQQGTDTQYF
TGTGCCAGCCAACAGGGCACAGATACGCAGTATTTT
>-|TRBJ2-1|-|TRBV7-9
CASSLDGHSAYNEQFF
TGTGCCAGCAGCCTCGACGGACATTCTGCCTACAATGAGCAGTTCTTC
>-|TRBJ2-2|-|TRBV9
CASSVVTGELFF
TGTGCCAGCAGCGTAGTCACCGGGGAGCTGTTTTTT
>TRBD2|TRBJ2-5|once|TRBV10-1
CASSESRLAGGWETQYF
TGCGCCAGCAGTGAGTCGAGACTAGCGGGAGGATGGGAGACCCAGTACTTC
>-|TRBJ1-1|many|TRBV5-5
CASLSRLTEAFF
TGTGCCAGCCTCTCAAGGCTAACTGAAGCTTTCTTT
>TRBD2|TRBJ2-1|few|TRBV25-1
CASSRTSGSSYNEQFF
TGTGCCAGCAGTAGGACTAGCGGGAGCTCCTACAATGAGCAGTTCTTC
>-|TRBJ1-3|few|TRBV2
CASFRSGNTIYF
TGTGCCAGCTTCCGCTCTGGAAACACCATATATTTT
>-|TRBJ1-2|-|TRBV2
CASSEAPRYGYTF
TGTGCCAGCAGTGAAGCCCCGCGCTATGGCTACACCTTC
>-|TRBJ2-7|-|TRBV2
CASSTAVAYEQYF
TGTGCCAGCAGTACGGCGGTCGCCTACGAGCAGTACTTC
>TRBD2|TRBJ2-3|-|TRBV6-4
CASSDSSGGADTQYF
TGTGCCAGCAGTGACTCGTCGGGAGGGGCAGATACGCAGTATTTT
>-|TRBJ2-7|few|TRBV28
CASSWRVYEQYF
TGTGCCAGCAGTTGGCGGGTCTACGAGCAGTACTTC
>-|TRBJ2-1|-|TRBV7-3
CASSRGTSSSYNEQFF
TGTGCCAGCAGCAGAGGGACGTCTAGCTCCTACAATGAGCAGTTCTTC
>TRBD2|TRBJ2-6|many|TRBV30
CAWSGSGISGANVLTF
TGTGCCTGGAGTGGGAGCGGGATCTCTGGGGCCAACGTCCTGACTTTC